This TCR beta chain was sequenced for a study of T cell responses to AZD1222 COVID-19 vaccine. Study-wide results and caveats: The sample set comprised mostly white British donors with more females, and clonal diversity was possibly underestimated. Breadth and depth of Spike-specific TCRs rose after two AZD1222 doses. It was only 6 or 7 AZD1222 recipients who were seropositive at baseline. The span of vaccine-associated CD4 TCRs extended across spike, with dominance at 160-218 and 743-854.

The assay was immunoSEQ multiplex PCR, and TCRdb's table has in-frame clones only and misses some. The sample shows under 140,000 clones, roughly 92% of them seen only once. For this clone: Its target is not known.

The specimen was peripheral blood, collected 28 days after the second AZD1222 dose. The receptor's source is an adult who received the AZD1222 COVID-19 vaccine.

The CDR3, as DNA: TGTGCCAGCAGCTTACTAGAGAAAGAGACCCAGTACTTC. It specifies CASSLLEKETQYF. The rearrangement uses TRBV7-9 and TRBJ2-5; D is ambiguous. The germline V gene has CDR1 SEHNR and CDR2 FQNEAQ (reference sequence). V lost 2 bases to trimming and J lost 3 bases, with 7 bases between them. The CDR3 covers 13 residues. Full variable domain (missing parts from reference TRBV7-9 and TRBJ2-5): DTGVSQNPRHKITKRGQNVTFRCDPISEHNRLYWYRQTLGQGPEFLTYFQNEAQLEKSRLLSDRFSAERPKGSFSTLEIQRTEQGDSAMYLCASSLLEKETQYFGPGTRLLVL.